This entry concerns a single TCR beta chain. Antigen specificity is unknown. The data derive from a study of blood T cells in healthy people across ages. Study conclusions and caveats: Reliance upon unsorted PBMCs precluded definitive naive versus antigen-experienced comparison. More naive CD4+ cells and higher diversity were found in long-lived than in aged donors. Age showed a roughly linear inverse relationship with TCR beta diversity per million T cells.

Then a second PCR, running about 7 to 11 cycles, was carried out with a sample-barcoded 5' primer and a J-beta primer mix. One entry per CDR3 protein results from TCRdb running MiXCR on the 5' RACE reads. The profile shows around 320,000 distinct CDR3 sequences, 25% to 30% of them singletons. Sequencing was performed on blood. The source of this sequence is a woman in her 70s in good health.

The CDR3 loop reads CASSPRTDEKLFF. The DNA for the CDR3 is TGTGCCAGCAGCCCTAGGACAGATGAAAAACTGTTTTTT. The chain links TRBV3-1 to TRBJ1-4; maybe TRBD1 (6 bases). The CDR3 extends over 13 amino acids. V lost 4 bases and J 6 bases, leaving 9 bases between the germline ends. Germline V lookup: CDR1 LGHDT, CDR2 YNNKEL (reference sequence).